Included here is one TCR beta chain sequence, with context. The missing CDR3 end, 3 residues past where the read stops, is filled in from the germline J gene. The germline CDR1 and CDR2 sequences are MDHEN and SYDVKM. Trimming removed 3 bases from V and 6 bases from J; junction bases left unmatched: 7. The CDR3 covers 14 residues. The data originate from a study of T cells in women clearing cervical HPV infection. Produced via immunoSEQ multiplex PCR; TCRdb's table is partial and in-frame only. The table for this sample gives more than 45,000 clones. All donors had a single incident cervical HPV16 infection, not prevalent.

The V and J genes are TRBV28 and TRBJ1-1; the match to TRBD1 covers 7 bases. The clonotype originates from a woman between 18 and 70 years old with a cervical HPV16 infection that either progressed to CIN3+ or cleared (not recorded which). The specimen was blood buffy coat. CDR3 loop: CASSLTGMVAEAFF. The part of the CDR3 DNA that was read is TGTGCCAGCAGTTTGACAGGGATGGTGGCTGAA.